This is a list of T cell receptor beta chains from one sample in a study of CD8 T cells in ankylosing spondylitis. TCRdb independently ran MiXCR on the 5' RACE reads; one entry per CDR3 protein. This sample has some 800,000 distinct CDR3 sequences; approximately 10% occur once, and the top ten carry approximately 0.51%. The sequenced material came from blood, either unsorted or a sorted T cell fraction (not recorded which). The receptors were sampled from a male donor with ankylosing spondylitis. CDR3s include the opening cysteine and the closing phenylalanine or tryptophan. Each record gives: V gene, clone size, D gene, J gene, CDR3 DNA, CDR3 protein. The D gene is left open where the match is weak. Rows give clone size only sometimes, using once, few, many, or a class for an expanded clone.

v_call: TRBV10-3; clone_size: few; d_call: .; j_call: TRBJ1-2; cdr3_nt: TGTGCCATCAACCGGGACCCAGAGGACTATGGCTACACCTTC; cdr3_aa: CAINRDPEDYGYTF
v_call: TRBV7-2; clone_size: few; d_call: .; j_call: TRBJ1-3; cdr3_nt: TGTGCCAGCGGTGCAGCGAGGGCGGCTGGAAACACCATATATTTT; cdr3_aa: CASGAARAAGNTIYF
v_call: TRBV7-2; clone_size: few; d_call: .; j_call: TRBJ1-2; cdr3_nt: TGTGCCAGCAGCTCCAAGGTCTCTCAGGGCTACACCTTC; cdr3_aa: CASSSKVSQGYTF
v_call: TRBV12-3/TRBV12-4; clone_size: once; d_call: .; j_call: TRBJ1-3; cdr3_nt: TGTGCCAGCAGCCCCCGGTTCTCTGGAAACACCATATATTTT; cdr3_aa: CASSPRFSGNTIYF
v_call: TRBV20-1; clone_size: few; d_call: TRBD1; j_call: TRBJ2-2; cdr3_nt: TGCAGTGCTATAGGACAGGGAAGTACCGGGGAGCTGTTTTTT; cdr3_aa: CSAIGQGSTGELFF
v_call: TRBV12-3/TRBV12-4; clone_size: many; d_call: TRBD1; j_call: TRBJ2-7; cdr3_nt: TGTGCCAGCAGATACACAGGGGGCGAGCAGTACTTC; cdr3_aa: CASRYTGGEQYF
v_call: TRBV5-1; clone_size: .; d_call: TRBD1; j_call: TRBJ1-1; cdr3_nt: TGCGCCAGCAGCGTGGGACAGGCAAGTGAAGCTTTCTTT; cdr3_aa: CASSVGQASEAFF
v_call: TRBV12-3/TRBV12-4; clone_size: few; d_call: TRBD2; j_call: TRBJ2-7; cdr3_nt: TGTGCCAGCAGTCGGACTAGTTATAAGCAGTACTTC; cdr3_aa: CASSRTSYKQYF
v_call: TRBV7-2; clone_size: many; d_call: .; j_call: TRBJ1-1; cdr3_nt: TGTGCCAGCAGCTTGACCACGAACACTGAAGCTTTCTTT; cdr3_aa: CASSLTTNTEAFF
v_call: TRBV12-3/TRBV12-4; clone_size: .; d_call: .; j_call: TRBJ2-7; cdr3_nt: TGTGCCAGCAGCCCCGGGGGATACTCCTACGAGCAGTACTTC; cdr3_aa: CASSPGGYSYEQYF
v_call: TRBV12-3/TRBV12-4; clone_size: .; d_call: .; j_call: TRBJ1-3; cdr3_nt: TGTGCCAGCAGGGAGGTGACCTCTGGAAACACCATATATTTT; cdr3_aa: CASREVTSGNTIYF
v_call: TRBV2; clone_size: few; d_call: .; j_call: TRBJ1-6; cdr3_nt: TGTGCCAGCAGTAAACCCCTGACAGGTTATAATTCACCCCTCCACTTT; cdr3_aa: CASSKPLTGYNSPLHF
v_call: TRBV5-1; clone_size: many; d_call: .; j_call: TRBJ1-1; cdr3_nt: TGCGCCAGCAGCCCGTGGGGGAGCCTCAACACTGAAGCTTTCTTT; cdr3_aa: CASSPWGSLNTEAFF
v_call: TRBV4-3; clone_size: .; d_call: .; j_call: TRBJ2-4; cdr3_nt: TGCGCCAGCAGCCGGGGGGGGGCAAACATTCAGTACTTC; cdr3_aa: CASSRGGANIQYF